Shown below are 3 T cell receptor beta chains from a single sample sequenced in a study of shared clonotypes between healthy human individuals (dated by TCRdb to about 2020). Libraries were prepared through the immunoSEQ multiplex PCR assay. Imported from immuneACCESS, the table was reduced by TCRdb to in-frame sequences with V and J called. These copies leave out some clones; in studies compared against another copy, an unresolved V gene accounts for under half, and the cause of the remainder is not known. A total of some 2,400,000 clones appear in this sample, around 95% of them only once. In total, the top ten clones hold 0.1% to 0.15% of the sample. Sequenced material: naive CD4+ T cells sorted from blood. The sample's cell subset or site label is to be understood as: CD45RA+ positively selected. These TCRs come from a man younger than 35 in good health.

CDR3 sequence: CATPRGPSYNEQFF. CDR3 DNA sequence: TGTGCCACCCCCCGCGGGCCATCCTACAATGAGCAGTTCTTC. This chain links TRBV7-9 with TRBJ2-1; D possibly corresponds to TRBD2 (5 bases). V was clipped by 10 bases and J by 1 base, with 14 bases between them. The CDR3 length is 14 residues. Germline V gene lookup returns CDR1 SEHNR and CDR2 FQNEAQ (reference sequence). The entire variable domain, with the rest obtained from reference TRBV7-9 and TRBJ2-1, is as follows: DTGVSQNPRHKITKRGQNVTFRCDPISEHNRLYWYRQTLGQGPEFLTYFQNEAQLEKSRLLSDRFSAERPKGSFSTLEIQRTEQGDSAMYLCATPRGPSYNEQFFGPGTRLTVL.

This chain joins TRBV27 and TRBJ2-1, with D perhaps matching TRBD1 (6 bases). The CDR3 spans 14 residues. Germline V gene lookup returns CDR1 MNHEY and CDR2 SMNVEV (reference sequence). Trimming shortened V by 5 bases and J by 6 bases, and 14 bases separated the two germline ends. DNA of the CDR3: TGTGCCAGCAGTATTCGGACAGCACCCAATGAGCAGTTCTTC. It codes for CASSIRTAPNEQFF.

The chain uses TRBV10-3 and TRBJ1-4; 7 bases match TRBD1. The CDR3 length is 16 residues. Trimming removed 0 bases from V and 1 base from J; junction bases left unmatched: 2. Germline V gene lookup returns CDR1 ENHRY and CDR2 SYGVKD. CDR3 nucleotide sequence: TGTGCCATCAGTGAGTCTCCAGGGGGAACTAATGAAAAACTGTTTTTT. Translated: CAISESPGGTNEKLFF.